The clone carrying this TCR beta chain has a single count. The data belong to a study of blood T cell repertoires in COVID-19. Turning to the study itself: The United States, Italy and Spain supplied acute and convalescent COVID-19 samples. T cells, B-cell-depleted T cells, or PBMCs provided the cDNA or gDNA that served as material.

In germline, CDR1 is SNHLY, CDR2 FYNNEI. This CDR3 has 15 residues. The V and J ends lost 6 bases and 4 bases respectively, with 18 bases between them. Per the original data handling: For nucleated cells, counts were estimated from reference gene primer amplification. Data came from immunoSEQ multiplex PCR; TCRdb stores just in-frame clones and leaves some out. The V and J calls and clone size come from that table; D and trimming were worked out from the DNA. Among under 150,000 clones, 80% to 85% were seen once, and the ten largest hold more than 15%. Material for sequencing was PBMCs or T cells enriched from blood (not recorded which). The chain recombines TRBV2 with TRBJ1-1, with D possibly TRBD1 on 6 matching bases. The clonotype originates from a man aged 30 to 45 who had recovered from COVID-19. CDR3 in DNA: TGTGCCAGCAGAGAACAGGGTATGCGTGCCACTGAAGCTTTCTTT. Its protein product is CASREQGMRATEAFF. The whole variable domain, filled in from reference TRBV2 and TRBJ1-1, reads EPEVTQTPSHQVTQMGQEVILRCVPISNHLYFYWYRQILGQKVEFLVSFYNNEISEKSEIFDDQFSVERPDGSNFTLKIRSTKLEDSAMYFCASREQGMRATEAFFGQGTRLTVV.